This T cell receptor beta chain stems from a study of blood T cell repertoires in COVID-19. Study in general: Acute-phase and convalescent COVID-19 samples originated in the United States, Italy and Spain. In each case, the material was cDNA or gDNA derived from T cells, B-cell-depleted T cells, or PBMCs.

Original data processing: Reference gene primer amplification gave estimated nucleated cell counts. The protocol was immunoSEQ multiplex PCR, while the TCRdb copy is restricted to in-frame clones and leaves out a portion. Clonal size and the V and J genes are those of that table, whereas D and trimming came from the DNA. Of about 94,000 clones in the sample, about 83% are singletons; the top ten hold about 6%. V dropped 5 bases and J dropped 8; count of bases not matched to a gene: 8. There are 14 residues in the CDR3. Germline CDR1 reads SGHRS; CDR2 reads YFSETQ. Patients at the Seattle site were enrolled during active infection and followed longitudinally.

This clonotype was obtained from an older man with COVID-19, enrolled during active disease. The sequenced material came from peripheral blood. The rearrangement uses TRBV5-1 and TRBJ2-2, with 8 bases identical to TRBD1. CDR3 bases: TGCGCCAGCAGTTCAGGGACAGGTCAGGGGGAGCTGTTTTTT. Protein product: CASSSGTGQGELFF. Filled out from reference TRBV5-1 and TRBJ2-2, the complete variable domain reads KAGVTQTPRYLIKTRGQQVTLSCSPISGHRSVSWYQQTPGQGLQFLFEYFSETQRNKGNFPGRFSGRQFSNSRSEMNVSTLELGDSALYLCASSSGTGQGELFFGEGSRLTVL.